Below are 2 T cell receptor beta chains sequenced from a single sample in a study of human T cells and chemical hapten exposure. TCRdb ran MiXCR on the RACE reads and lists one entry per CDR3 protein. The table lists some 400,000 distinct CDR3 sequences, 5.1% of them singletons. Time point here: pre-sensitization, week 0. Regarding treatment: therapeutic diphenylcyclopropenone sensitization with weekly scalp DPC. The sample in question was whole blood, obtained in connection with sensitization to the hapten diphenylcyclopropenone (DPC). These TCRs come from a woman in her 50s with alopecia areata. Some clones in this sample may be carry-over from other donors' samples.

The rearrangement joins TRBV5-5 to TRBJ2-3; TRBD1 or TRBD2 may be the D gene (5 bases each). The CDR3 totals 16 residues. Deletions cut 2 bases from V and 2 bases from J, with 15 bases between. Germline CDR1 and CDR2: SGHKS and YYEKEE (reference sequence). As DNA, the CDR3 is TGTGCCAGCAGCTTCGGGGACGCTGAAATCACAGATACGCAGTATTTT. This encodes CASSFGDAEITDTQYF.

DNA for the CDR3: TGTGCCAGCAGCGCACAGGGTGCAACTAATGAAAAACTGTTTTTT. It is translated as CASSAQGATNEKLFF. The genes are TRBV9 and TRBJ1-4; tentatively, D is TRBD1 (6 bases). Per germline, CDR1 SGDLS and CDR2 YYNGEE. The CDR3 loop spans 15 amino acids. Trimming removed 3 bases from V and 0 bases from J, with 9 bases in between. Supplemented by reference TRBV9 and TRBJ1-4, the full variable domain reads DSGVTQTPKHLITATGQRVTLRCSPRSGDLSVYWYQQSLDQGLQFLIQYYNGEERAKGNILERFSAQQFPDLHSELNLSSLELGDSALYFCASSAQGATNEKLFFGSGTQLSVL.